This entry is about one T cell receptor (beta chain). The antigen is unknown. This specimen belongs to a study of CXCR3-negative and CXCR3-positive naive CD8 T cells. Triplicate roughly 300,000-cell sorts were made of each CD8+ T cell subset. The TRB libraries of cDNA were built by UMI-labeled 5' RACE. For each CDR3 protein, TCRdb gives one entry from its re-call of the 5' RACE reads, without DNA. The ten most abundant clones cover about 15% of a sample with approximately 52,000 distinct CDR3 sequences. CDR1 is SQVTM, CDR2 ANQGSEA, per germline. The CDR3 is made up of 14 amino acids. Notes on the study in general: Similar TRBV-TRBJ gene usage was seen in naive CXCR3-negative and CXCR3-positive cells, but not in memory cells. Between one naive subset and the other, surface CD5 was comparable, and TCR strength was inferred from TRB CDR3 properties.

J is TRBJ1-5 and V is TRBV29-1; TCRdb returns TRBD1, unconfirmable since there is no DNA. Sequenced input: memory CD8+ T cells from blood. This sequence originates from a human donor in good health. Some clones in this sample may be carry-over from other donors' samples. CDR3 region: CSVRTGSGDQPQHF.